The 18 T cell receptor beta chains in this list originate from one sample, sequenced in a study of cytomegalovirus exposure and HLA in healthy donors. The PCR was carried out with 60 Vbeta primers and 13 Jbeta primers. Some clones are missing from TCRdb's copy, which holds only in-frame ones; the method was immunoSEQ multiplex PCR. The sample gives under 200,000 clones, 82% of which show up once; over 0.85% is in the top ten. The sample taken for sequencing was PBMCs. The receptors here all came from a girl aged 2 to 10 in good health and CMV-seropositive.

The chain is built from TRBV5-1 and TRBJ2-1; 8 positions agree with TRBD2. The V gene end was trimmed by 3 bases and the J gene end by 9 bases; junction bases not matched to a gene: 14. This CDR3 comprises 16 residues. CDR1 is SGHRS and CDR2 is YFSETQ in the germline V gene. In DNA form, the CDR3 reads TGCGCCAGCAGCTCCCTGGGCGGGAGGTTGGGCGGTGAGCAGTTCTTC. Its protein is CASSSLGGRLGGEQFF. The variable domain in full, completed from reference TRBV5-1 and TRBJ2-1, reads KAGVTQTPRYLIKTRGQQVTLSCSPISGHRSVSWYQQTPGQGLQFLFEYFSETQRNKGNFPGRFSGRQFSNSRSEMNVSTLELGDSALYLCASSSLGGRLGGEQFFGPGTRLTVL.

V usage is TRBV5-4 and J usage is TRBJ1-3; maybe TRBD1 (5 bases). The length of the CDR3 is 15 residues. CDR1 is SGHNT and CDR2 is YYREEE in the germline V gene (reference sequence). Trimming removed 4 bases at V and 0 bases at J, with 11 bases between. The CDR3 region has the DNA TGTGCCAGCAGCCCGGGACTTTTCTCTGGAAACACCATATATTTT. It codes for CASSPGLFSGNTIYF.

The rearrangement uses TRBV29-1 and TRBJ2-7; TRBD1 aligns across 8 bases. This CDR3 comprises 16 residues. V lost 2 bases, J lost 3 bases, and 12 bases stayed unmatched. In germline, CDR1 is SQVTM, CDR2 ANQGSEA. The CDR3 region has the DNA TGCAGCGTTGAACTCCGCAGGGGGCGGGTACTCTACGAGCAGTACTTC. Translation: CSVELRRGRVLYEQYF.

As regards this clone: At one of its ends the junction is not consistent with the germline gene, which may arise from a read error. This chain connects TRBV27 to TRBJ2-2; D remains unclear. The V gene's germline CDR1 is MNHEY and CDR2 SMNVEV (reference sequence). This CDR3 is built from 14 residues. CDR3 protein: CACRKRPDTGELFF. Written as DNA, the CDR3 is TGTGCCTGCAGAAAGAGGCCTGACACCGGGGAGCTGTTTTTT.

V usage is TRBV28 and J usage is TRBJ2-1, with D possibly TRBD1 on 6 matching bases. CDR1 and CDR2 from the germline V gene are MDHEN and SYDVKM. The CDR3 sequence is 13 residues long. V was trimmed by 8 bases and J by 4 bases, leaving 12 bases between them. CDR3 in amino acids: CASRQTGYNEQFF. The CDR3 DNA follows: TGTGCCAGCCGACAGACAGGATACAATGAGCAGTTCTTC.

This clone showed up just once. The rearrangement links TRBV7-9 to TRBJ2-7; TRBD1 might be the D (6 bases). V was shortened by 5 bases and J by 3 bases, with 11 bases between the two germline ends. CDR1 is SEHNR, CDR2 FQNEAQ, per germline (reference sequence). The CDR3 runs to 13 residues. The CDR3 here is CASSGGQVYEQYF. The CDR3 nucleotides read TGTGCCAGCAGCGGGGGCCAGGTCTACGAGCAGTACTTC.

The chain recombines TRBV6-6 with TRBJ1-2, with 10 bases lining up with TRBD1. Germline loops: CDR1 MNHNY, CDR2 SVGAGI (reference sequence). The V segment lost 7 bases and the J segment 5 bases; nucleotides outside the gene matches: 7. There are 14 residues in the CDR3. CDR3 sequence (DNA): TGTGCCAGCAACAGGGACAGGGGCTTATATGGCTACACCTTC. Translation: CASNRDRGLYGYTF.

The chain is built from TRBV27 and TRBJ2-7, with 9 bases that match TRBD2. Germline assignment: CDR1 MNHEY and CDR2 SMNVEV (reference sequence). The junction had 11 bases not matched to a gene; V was cut back by 9 bases and J by 5 bases. This CDR3 comprises 14 residues. For the CDR3, the DNA is TGTGCCAGTCGTTTAGCGGGAGCCGATCACGAGCAGTACTTC. Its protein product is CASRLAGADHEQYF.

The gene calls are TRBV14 and TRBJ2-3, with D unresolved. CDR3 size: 12 residues. In germline, CDR1 is SGHDN, CDR2 FVKESK. The V end lost 4 bases, the J end lost 5 bases, and 7 bases lay between the germline ends. In DNA form, the CDR3 reads TGTGCCAGCAGCCTAACGGGAGATACGCAGTATTTT. Encoded protein: CASSLTGDTQYF.

This sequence joins TRBV2 and TRBJ2-3; no clear D. With 1 base removed from V and 0 bases from J, the gap between germline ends came to 11 bases. This CDR3 contains 16 residues. Germline V gene sequence: CDR1 SNHLY, CDR2 FYNNEI. The CDR3 DNA sequence: TGTGCCAGCAGTGAAGGACTGGTATCGAGCACAGATACGCAGTATTTT. Its protein product is CASSEGLVSSTDTQYF.

As concerns this clone: Other DNA sequences in the same sample also yield this CDR3. V usage is TRBV4-1 and J usage is TRBJ2-1; 16 nucleotides line up with TRBD2. Trimming cost V 4 bases and J 2 bases; bases outside gene matches: 11. Germline CDR1 MGHRA, CDR2 YSYEKL. This CDR3 has 20 residues. CDR3 region: CASSLTGLAGGPGTYNEQFF. For the CDR3, the DNA is TGCGCCAGCAGCCTCACGGGACTAGCGGGAGGGCCAGGGACCTACAATGAGCAGTTCTTC.

V usage is TRBV27 and J usage is TRBJ2-1; tentative D call: TRBD2 (5 bases). Looked up from germline, CDR1 is MNHEY and CDR2 is SMNVEV (reference sequence). The CDR3 has 15 residues. Deletions cut 6 bases from V and 5 bases from J, with 17 bases between. The CDR3 nucleotides read TGTGCCAGCAGCAAGGAGGCAGCCACTCACAATGAGCAGTTCTTC. Translation gives CASSKEAATHNEQFF.

The chain couples TRBV30 to TRBJ2-7; 7 nucleotides align to TRBD1. With V trimmed by 4 bases and J by 6 bases, 6 bases remained unmatched. CDR3 size: 12 residues. Germline V lookup: CDR1 GTSNPN, CDR2 SVGIG (reference sequence). The CDR3 coding sequence is TGTGCCTGGAAAAGACAGGGCACCGAGCAGTACTTC. This sequence encodes CAWKRQGTEQYF.

This chain joins TRBV5-6 and TRBJ2-1; TRBD2 agrees at 8 bases. Unmatched junction bases numbered 9, after V lost 1 base and J lost 9 bases. From germline, CDR1 is SGHDT and CDR2 YYEEEE. The CDR3 is 15 amino acids. The CDR3 spells CASSLYREGGGEQFF. The CDR3 region has the DNA TGTGCCAGCAGCTTGTATCGGGAGGGCGGCGGTGAGCAGTTCTTC.

This chain connects TRBV2 to TRBJ1-2; perhaps TRBD1 as D (5 bases). Trimming pared 2 bases from V and 3 bases from J, leaving 7 bases between. The CDR3 totals 13 residues. In germline, CDR1 is SNHLY, CDR2 FYNNEI. The CDR3 DNA follows: TGTGCCAGCAGTGAACGGGGGTACTATGGCTACACCTTC. This encodes CASSERGYYGYTF.

The rearrangement uses TRBV6-1 and TRBJ2-6; no definite D call. The CDR3 sequence is 17 residues long. Trimming cost V 1 base and J 1 base, with 11 bases left between them. Germline V gene lookup returns CDR1 MNHNS and CDR2 SASEGT. CDR3 sequence: CASSEVGQVSGANVLTF. The CDR3 coding sequence is TGTGCCAGCAGTGAAGTGGGTCAGGTATCTGGGGCCAACGTCCTGACTTTC.

Regarding this clone: A read error may produce the germline difference seen at one junction end. The CDR3 reads CSAGDADEQFF. CDR3 nucleotide sequence: TGCAGTGCTGGAGACGCGGATGAGCAGTTCTTC. The V gene is TRBV20-1, the J gene TRBJ2-1; no clear D gene. Looked up from germline, CDR1 is DFQATT and CDR2 is SNEGSKA (reference sequence). The CDR3 is made up of 11 amino acids.

The gene calls are TRBV2 and TRBJ1-5; the match to TRBD1 covers 10 bases. The germline V gene has CDR1 SNHLY and CDR2 FYNNEI. J was trimmed by 4 bases and V by 6 bases; bases with no gene match: 9. The CDR3 is made up of 16 amino acids. This chain's CDR3 is CASRAGQGNFNQPQHF. In nucleotides, the CDR3 is TGTGCCAGCAGGGCGGGACAGGGGAATTTTAATCAGCCCCAGCATTTT.